This TCR beta chain derives from a study of type 1 and type 2 diabetes patients. On the study more broadly: Magnetic bead positive selection isolated CD4+ or CD8+ T cells from PBMCs.

Findings of the study overall: Type 2 diabetes patients had few highly-expanded CD4+ clones, median one. Unmatched age and gender across groups might bias interpretation.

Genomic DNA was the PCR template. The TCR beta CDR3 region was amplified using 30 forward and 13 reverse primers. TCRdb independently ran MiXCR on the multiplex PCR reads; one entry per CDR3 protein. Seen here are some 250,000 distinct CDR3 sequences, roughly 50% observed once, and the top ten hold around 15%. Donors had no other autoimmune disease or infection in four weeks. This clonotype appeared a few times. What it binds is not known. This TCR derives from a man between 18 and 29 years old with type 2 diabetes. Sequencing was done on a sample of peripheral blood mononuclear cells (PBMCs).

CDR3 DNA sequence: TGTGCCAGCAGCTTAGACATCAGAAACTATGGCTACACCTTC. This translates into CASSLDIRNYGYTF. The gene calls are TRBV7-8 and TRBJ1-2; D unclear. Germline CDR1 is SGHVS and CDR2 is FQNEAQ. Trimming stripped 1 base from V and 2 bases from J, with 8 bases between. CDR3 length: 14 residues.